The 5 T cell receptor beta chains presented below share a single source sample, sequenced in a study of neurological immune-mediated disorders. TCRdb called the 5' RACE reads again in MiXCR, with one record for every CDR3 protein. The data show some 46,000 distinct CDR3 sequences, just under 4.5% seen once. Sequenced material: PBMCs. The receptors shown here come from a woman in her sixties or seventies with multiple sclerosis.

This clonotype was seen at least ten times. The chain has TRBV20-1 and TRBJ2-1; D is ambiguous. The CDR3 totals 12 residues. V was clipped by 6 bases and J by 9 bases, with 15 bases between them. Germline loops: CDR1 DFQATT, CDR2 SNEGSKA (reference sequence). The DNA of the CDR3 is TGCAGTGCCACACGGCATATCGGTGAGCAGTTCTTC. Its translation is CSATRHIGEQFF.

A remark on this clonotype: Since no conserved phenylalanine or tryptophan closes the CDR3, a read error is the likely cause. The chain couples TRBV5-1 to TRBJ2-3; D is undetermined. Trimming removed 0 bases from V and 2 bases from J, with 10 bases in between. CDR3 size: 15 residues. Looked up from germline, CDR1 is SGHRS and CDR2 is YFSETQ. The CDR3 nucleotides are TGCGCCAGCAGCTTGGAACTACAAGACACAGATACGCAGTATTAT. Its translation is CASSLELQDTDTQYY.

At least ten counts were recorded for this clonotype. The rearrangement links TRBV4-3 to TRBJ2-1; D not certain. CDR1 LGHNA and CDR2 YSLEER come from the germline V gene. CDR3 size: 13 residues. The V and J ends lost 1 base and 7 bases respectively, with 8 bases between them. The chain's CDR3 is CASSQGVRNEQFF. CDR3 coding DNA: TGCGCCAGCAGCCAAGGAGTCAGGAATGAGCAGTTCTTC.

The chain carries TRBV7-9 and TRBJ2-3; D call uncertain. CDR3 length: 12 amino acids. Trimming took 5 bases from V and 7 from J, leaving 10 bases between them. Per the germline V gene, CDR1 is SEHNR and CDR2 is FQNEAQ (reference sequence). Written as DNA, the CDR3 is TGTGCCAGCAGCCCCCAACCCAATACGCAGTATTTT. This gives the protein CASSPQPNTQYF. Filled out from reference TRBV7-9 and TRBJ2-3, the complete variable domain reads DTGVSQNPRHKITKRGQNVTFRCDPISEHNRLYWYRQTLGQGPEFLTYFQNEAQLEKSRLLSDRFSAERPKGSFSTLEIQRTEQGDSAMYLCASSPQPNTQYFGPGTRLTVL.

The chain has TRBV18 and TRBJ2-7; 9 bases agree with TRBD1. Germline V gene data show CDR1 as KGHSH and CDR2 as LQKENI. This CDR3 spans 16 amino acids. V gave up 3 bases and J gave up 2 bases; unmatched junction bases: 8. The CDR3 DNA follows: TGTGCCAGCTCACCGGGGATGGGACAGGGCCCCTACGAGCAGTACGTC. It is translated as CASSPGMGQGPYEQYV.